The following is a TCR beta chain sequence with its context. Its cognate antigen is unknown. This record belongs to a study of OX40 agonist ivuxolimab in advanced cancers. Study findings and constraints: At 0.1 to 3.0 mg/kg, clonal expansion of CD4+ and CD8+ blood T cells had occurred by week 6. Certain nonresponders likewise exhibited a low normalized T-cell clonal expansion.

Profiled with immunoSEQ multiplex PCR; TCRdb holds only in-frame clones, not every one. The sample holds 100,000 or so clones, approximately 95% seen once. J was trimmed by 5 bases and V by 5 bases; bases with no gene match: 13. The CDR3 spans 16 residues. Germline V lookup: CDR1 SEHNR, CDR2 FQNEAQ (reference sequence). The chain uses TRBV7-9 and TRBJ2-5, with 8 bases identical to TRBD2. The clonotype originates from an adult with an advanced solid tumor such as melanoma, head and neck, liver or kidney cancer. Sequenced material: CD4+ or CD8+ T cells sorted from blood, taken in a trial of the OX40 agonist ivuxolimab. CDR3 in amino acids: CASSLSGSGIEETQYF. In DNA form, the CDR3 reads TGTGCCAGCAGCCTAAGCGGGAGTGGTATCGAGGAGACCCAGTACTTC.